These T cell receptor beta chains were read from a single sample in a study of cytomegalovirus exposure and HLA in healthy donors. Data came from immunoSEQ multiplex PCR; TCRdb stores just in-frame clones and leaves some out. The sample includes more than 55,000 clones, around 94% of them seen just once. What was sequenced was PBMCs. These receptors originate from a young woman in good health and CMV-seronegative. The CDR3 runs from the conserved cysteine through the conserved F or W. The D gene is left open where the match is weak. Rows give clone size only sometimes, using once, few, many, or a class for an expanded clone.

j_gene,d_gene,v_gene,abundance,len,CDR3aa,CDR3nt
TRBJ1-2,TRBD1,TRBV9,once,16,CASSAPPGQGAPGYTF,TGTGCCAGCAGCGCACCGCCGGGACAGGGGGCCCCTGGCTACACCTTC
TRBJ1-2,TRBD1,TRBV19,NA,17,CASSPGQGSRLNYGYTF,TGTGCCAGTAGTCCCGGACAGGGCAGCCGACTCAACTATGGCTACACCTTC
TRBJ1-1,NA,TRBV2,NA,12,CAISGGAAEAFF,TGTGCCATCTCGGGGGGGGCTGCTGAAGCTTTCTTT
TRBJ1-5,NA,TRBV10-3,NA,14,CAIRGDGQNQPQHF,TGTGCCATCAGAGGGGACGGACAGAATCAGCCCCAGCATTTT
TRBJ1-1,NA,TRBV7-8,NA,12,CASSLGGPEAFF,TGTGCCAGCAGCTTAGGGGGCCCAGAGGCTTTCTTT
TRBJ2-4,TRBD1,TRBV7-2,NA,16,CASSPRQGLTKNIQYF,TGTGCCAGCAGCCCGCGACAGGGTCTTACCAAAAACATTCAGTACTTC
TRBJ1-1,TRBD1,TRBV6-4,NA,18,CASSDPGQGANQNTEAFF,TGTGCCAGCAGTGACCCTGGACAGGGGGCGAACCAAAACACTGAAGCTTTCTTT
TRBJ1-1,NA,TRBV29-1,NA,13,CSVGAGLNTEAFF,TGCAGCGTTGGGGCAGGGCTGAACACTGAAGCTTTCTTT
TRBJ2-1,NA,TRBV7-3,NA,14,CASSPSGGLNEQFF,TGTGCCAGCAGCCCATCGGGTGGGTTGAATGAGCAGTTCTTC
TRBJ2-1,TRBD2,TRBV5-1,NA,15,CASSTGLARPNEQFF,TGCGCCAGCAGCACTGGACTAGCGCGACCCAATGAGCAGTTCTTC
TRBJ1-2,TRBD1,TRBV28,NA,13,CASTSTGAYGYTF,TGTGCCAGCACTTCGACAGGGGCCTATGGCTACACCTTC